This T cell receptor beta chain was recorded in a study of tumor-infiltrating lymphocytes in primary liver carcinoma. The study co-extracted DNA and RNA from roughly 20-30 mg of unsorted bulk tissue. This clonotype was picked up one time. TCR beta cDNA was made from roughly 500 ng total RNA with a constant-region primer. Investigators got TCR beta libraries out of three nested multiplex PCR rounds, done with slightly modified ARM-PCR. In the first two PCR rounds, TRBV1-TRBV30 forward primers were paired with a C-beta reverse primer, and each round lasted 10 cycles. A single record per CDR3 protein comes from TCRdb applying MiXCR to the multiplex PCR reads. The sample carries just over 20,000 distinct CDR3 sequences, approximately 79% recorded once. The germline CDR1 and CDR2 sequences are MGHRA and YSYEKL. CDR3 size: 15 residues. The V and J ends lost 9 bases and 4 bases respectively, with 18 bases between them.

The chain couples TRBV4-1 to TRBJ2-2, with D tentatively TRBD2 (5 bases). Input material: liver tumor tissue from sampling region 4. Subset in this sample: tumor region T4, right-lateral pole. The clonotype comes from a woman aged 25 to 45 with primary liver carcinoma and hepatitis B virus infection. The CDR3 loop is CASSLAGDATGELFF. CDR3 sequence (DNA): TGCGCCAGTAGTCTAGCTGGAGATGCCACCGGGGAGCTGTTTTTT.